The 3 T cell receptor beta chains reported below all come from one sample, sequenced in a study of cytomegalovirus exposure and HLA in healthy donors. PCR involved 60 Vbeta and 13 Jbeta primers. The assay was immunoSEQ multiplex PCR, and TCRdb's table has in-frame clones only and misses some. The table has roughly 150,000 clones, 82% seen once. Sequencing was done on a sample of PBMCs. These receptors all stem from a woman between 45 and 65 years old in good health and CMV-seropositive.

V and J are TRBV13 and TRBJ2-1; 11 bases map to TRBD2. Germline assignment: CDR1 PRHDT and CDR2 FYEKMQ (reference sequence). This CDR3 comprises 14 residues. The V segment lost 5 bases and the J segment 7 bases; nucleotides outside the gene matches: 4. As DNA, the CDR3 is TGTGCCAGCAGCCCCTGGACTAGCGGGAATGAGCAGTTCTTC. It encodes CASSPWTSGNEQFF.

J is TRBJ2-6 and V is TRBV2, with 9 bases identical to TRBD1. This CDR3 is 18 amino acids long. CDR1 and CDR2 from the germline V gene are SNHLY and FYNNEI. J lost 8 bases, V lost 6 bases, and 17 bases had no gene match. The CDR3 sequence is CASRPQPGTGLSTNVLTF. The DNA of the CDR3 is TGTGCCAGCAGGCCCCAACCCGGGACAGGGCTAAGTACCAACGTCCTGACTTTC.

The CDR3 coding sequence is TGTGCCAGCAGTCGAACTGCCGGGACAGGGGAAGCTTTCTTT. Protein: CASSRTAGTGEAFF. The genes are TRBV7-9 and TRBJ1-1; 9 bases are a match to TRBD1. V shed 6 bases and J 8 bases; nucleotides not matched to a gene: 10. Germline V gene data show CDR1 as SEHNR and CDR2 as FQNEAQ (reference sequence). CDR3 size: 14 residues.